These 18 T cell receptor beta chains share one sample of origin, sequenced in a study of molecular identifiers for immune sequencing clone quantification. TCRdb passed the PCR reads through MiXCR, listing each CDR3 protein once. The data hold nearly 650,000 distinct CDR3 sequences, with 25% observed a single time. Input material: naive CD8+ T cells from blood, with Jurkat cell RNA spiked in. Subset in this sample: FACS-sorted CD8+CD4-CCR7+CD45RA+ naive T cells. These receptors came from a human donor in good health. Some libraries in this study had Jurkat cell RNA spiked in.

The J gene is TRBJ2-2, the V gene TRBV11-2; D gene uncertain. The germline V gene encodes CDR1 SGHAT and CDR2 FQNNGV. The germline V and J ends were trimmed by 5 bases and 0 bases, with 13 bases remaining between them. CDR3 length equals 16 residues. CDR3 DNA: TGTGCCAGCAGCACCATTTTCCGAGCGAACACCGGGGAGCTGTTTTTT. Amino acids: CASSTIFRANTGELFF.

CDR3 sequence reads: CASSLEVGTSGYEQYF. In DNA form, the CDR3 reads TGTGCCAGCAGTTTAGAGGTAGGGACTAGCGGTTACGAGCAGTACTTC. The rearrangement joins TRBV27 to TRBJ2-7, with 11 bases aligning to TRBD2. The CDR3 is 16 residues long. Germline V gene lookup returns CDR1 MNHEY and CDR2 SMNVEV (reference sequence). The V and J ends lost 2 bases and 4 bases, in that order; junction bases with no gene match: 7.

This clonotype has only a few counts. CDR3 sequence (DNA): TGTGCCTGGAGTGTAGGGGGACACACTGAAGCTTTCTTT. The encoded protein is CAWSVGGHTEAFF. This sequence joins TRBV30 and TRBJ1-1; D possibly corresponds to TRBD1 (6 bases). Per the germline V gene, CDR1 is GTSNPN and CDR2 is SVGIG (reference sequence). The V end was cut by 0 bases, the J end by 3 bases, with 8 bases between. This CDR3 is 13 amino acids long.

For the CDR3, the DNA is TGTGCTCAGGACCTCCTTAGCGGCGGACCGCGCAATGAGCAGTTCTTC. Protein sequence: CAQDLLSGGPRNEQFF. The chain joins TRBV30 to TRBJ2-1, with D possibly being TRBD2 (6 bases). In germline, CDR1 is GTSNPN, CDR2 SVGIG (reference sequence). This CDR3 is built from 16 residues.

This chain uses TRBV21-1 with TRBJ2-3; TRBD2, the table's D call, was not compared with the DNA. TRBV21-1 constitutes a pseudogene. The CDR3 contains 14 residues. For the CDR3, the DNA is TGTGCCAGGTTGACTAGCGGGGGGTTAGATACGCAGTATTTT. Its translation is CARLTSGGLDTQYF.

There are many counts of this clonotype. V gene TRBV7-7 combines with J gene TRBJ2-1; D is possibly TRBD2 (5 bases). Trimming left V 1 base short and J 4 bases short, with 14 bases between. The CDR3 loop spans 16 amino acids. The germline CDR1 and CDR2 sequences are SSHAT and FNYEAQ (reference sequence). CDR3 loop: CASSLGPEEVYNEQFF. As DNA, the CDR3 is TGTGCCAGCAGCTTAGGCCCGGAGGAGGTATACAATGAGCAGTTCTTC.

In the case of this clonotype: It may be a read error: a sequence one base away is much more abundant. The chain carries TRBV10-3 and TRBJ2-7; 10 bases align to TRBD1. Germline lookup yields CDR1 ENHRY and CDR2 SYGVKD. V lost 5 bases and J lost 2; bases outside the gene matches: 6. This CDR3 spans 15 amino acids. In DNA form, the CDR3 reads TGTGCCATCAGTACGCCCGGGACAGGGGCCTACGAGCAGTACTTC. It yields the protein CAISTPGTGAYEQYF.

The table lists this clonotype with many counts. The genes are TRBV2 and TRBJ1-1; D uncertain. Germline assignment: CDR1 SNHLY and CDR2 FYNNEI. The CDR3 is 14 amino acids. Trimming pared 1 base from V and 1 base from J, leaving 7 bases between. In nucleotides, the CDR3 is TGTGCCAGCAGTGAAGGGGCCGGGAACACTGAAGCTTTCTTT. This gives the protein CASSEGAGNTEAFF. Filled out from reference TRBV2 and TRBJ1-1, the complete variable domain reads EPEVTQTPSHQVTQMGQEVILRCVPISNHLYFYWYRQILGQKVEFLVSFYNNEISEKSEIFDDQFSVERPDGSNFTLKIRSTKLEDSAMYFCASSEGAGNTEAFFGQGTRLTVV.

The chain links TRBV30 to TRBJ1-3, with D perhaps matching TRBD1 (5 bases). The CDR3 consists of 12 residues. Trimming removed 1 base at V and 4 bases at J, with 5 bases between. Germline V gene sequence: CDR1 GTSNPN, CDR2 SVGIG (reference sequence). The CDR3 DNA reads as TGTGCCTGGAGTGAGGGGGGAAACACCATATATTTT. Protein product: CAWSEGGNTIYF.

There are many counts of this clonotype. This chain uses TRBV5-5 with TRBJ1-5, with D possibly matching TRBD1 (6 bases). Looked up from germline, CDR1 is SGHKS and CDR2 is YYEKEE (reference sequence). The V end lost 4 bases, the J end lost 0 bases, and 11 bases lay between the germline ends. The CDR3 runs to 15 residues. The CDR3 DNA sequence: TGTGCCAGCAGCGCCACAGGGTATAGCAATCAGCCCCAGCATTTT. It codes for CASSATGYSNQPQHF.

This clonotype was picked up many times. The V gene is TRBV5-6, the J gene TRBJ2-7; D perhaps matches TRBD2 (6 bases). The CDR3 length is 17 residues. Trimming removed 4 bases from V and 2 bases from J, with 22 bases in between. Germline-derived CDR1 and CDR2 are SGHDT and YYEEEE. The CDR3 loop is CASSPAASGDHPYEQYF. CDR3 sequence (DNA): TGTGCCAGCAGCCCTGCTGCGTCGGGGGATCATCCCTACGAGCAGTACTTC. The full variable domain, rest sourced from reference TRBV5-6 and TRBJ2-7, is DAGVTQSPTHLIKTRGQQVTLRCSPKSGHDTVSWYQQALGQGPQFIFQYYEEEERQRGNFPDRFSGHQFPNYSSELNVNALLLGDSALYLCASSPAASGDHPYEQYFGPGTRLTVT.

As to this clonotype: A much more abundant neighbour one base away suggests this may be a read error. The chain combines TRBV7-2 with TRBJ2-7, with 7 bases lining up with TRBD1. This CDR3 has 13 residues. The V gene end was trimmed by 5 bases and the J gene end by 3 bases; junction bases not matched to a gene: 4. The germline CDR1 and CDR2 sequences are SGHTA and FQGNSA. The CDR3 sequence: CASSQTGNYEQYF. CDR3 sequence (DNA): TGTGCCAGCAGCCAGACAGGGAACTACGAGCAGTACTTC.

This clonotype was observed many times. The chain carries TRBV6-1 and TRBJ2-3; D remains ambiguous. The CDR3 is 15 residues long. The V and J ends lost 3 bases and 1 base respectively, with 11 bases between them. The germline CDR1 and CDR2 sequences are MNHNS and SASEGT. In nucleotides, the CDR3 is TGTGCCAGCAGTGAGTTAAGCCTGGGCACAGATACGCAGTATTTT. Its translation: CASSELSLGTDTQYF.

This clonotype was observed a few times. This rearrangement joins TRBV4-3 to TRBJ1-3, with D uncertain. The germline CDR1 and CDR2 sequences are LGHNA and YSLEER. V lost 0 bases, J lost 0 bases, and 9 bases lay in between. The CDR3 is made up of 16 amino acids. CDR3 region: CASSQDLVTSGNTIYF. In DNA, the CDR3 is TGCGCCAGCAGCCAAGATCTGGTAACCTCTGGAAACACCATATATTTT.

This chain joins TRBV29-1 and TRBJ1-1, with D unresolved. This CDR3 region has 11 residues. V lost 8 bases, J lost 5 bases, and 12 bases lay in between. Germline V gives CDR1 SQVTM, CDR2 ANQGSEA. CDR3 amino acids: CSWGGRTEAFF. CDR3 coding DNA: TGCAGCTGGGGAGGTAGAACTGAAGCTTTCTTT.

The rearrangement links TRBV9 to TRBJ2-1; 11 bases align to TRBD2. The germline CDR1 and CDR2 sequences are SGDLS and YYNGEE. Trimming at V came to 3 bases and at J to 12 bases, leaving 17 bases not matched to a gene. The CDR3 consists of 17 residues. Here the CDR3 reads CASSASLSGGDKGAQFF. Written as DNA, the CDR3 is TGTGCCAGCAGCGCTTCACTTAGCGGGGGGGATAAGGGTGCGCAGTTCTTC.

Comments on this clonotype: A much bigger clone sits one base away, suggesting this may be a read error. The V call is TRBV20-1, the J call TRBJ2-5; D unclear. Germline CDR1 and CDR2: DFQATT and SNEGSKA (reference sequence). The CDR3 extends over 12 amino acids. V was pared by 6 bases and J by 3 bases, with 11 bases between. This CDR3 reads CSAPKYEETQYF. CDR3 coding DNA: TGCAGTGCCCCGAAGTACGAAGAGACCCAGTACTTC.

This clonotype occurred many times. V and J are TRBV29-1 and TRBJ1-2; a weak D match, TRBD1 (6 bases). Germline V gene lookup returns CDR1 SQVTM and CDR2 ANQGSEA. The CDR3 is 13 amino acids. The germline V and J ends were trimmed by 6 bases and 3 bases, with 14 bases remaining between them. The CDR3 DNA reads TGCAGCGTCTTAAAGGACAGTGACTATGGCTACACCTTC. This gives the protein CSVLKDSDYGYTF. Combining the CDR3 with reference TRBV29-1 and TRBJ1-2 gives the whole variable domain SAVISQKPSRDICQRGTSLTIQCQVDSQVTMMFWYRQQPGQSLTLIATANQGSEATYESGFVIDKFPISRPNLTFSTLTVSNMSPEDSSIYLCSVLKDSDYGYTFGSGTRLTVV.